This is a list of T cell receptor beta chains from one sample in a study of regulatory T cells in long-lasting Graves disease. TCRdb re-analysed the multiplex PCR reads in MiXCR, keeping a single row per CDR3 protein. The sample carries about 300,000 distinct CDR3 sequences, roughly a fifth recorded once. Here the sequenced sample was peripheral blood mononuclear cells (PBMCs), taken when the disease was refractory, from a patient treated with antithyroid drugs. The receptors shown here come from a female donor with Graves disease. Each CDR3 is given without its conserved first and last residue. D genes are given only for firm matches.

J gene: TRBJ2-7; D gene: TRBD2; V gene: TRBV6-1; CDR3 protein: ASSVLAVGGPSYEQY
J gene: TRBJ1-2; D gene: -; V gene: TRBV6-1; CDR3 protein: ASKQTGLHGYT
J gene: TRBJ2-5; D gene: TRBD1; V gene: TRBV4-3; CDR3 protein: ASSPRTGEETQY
J gene: TRBJ2-2; D gene: -; V gene: TRBV7-9; CDR3 protein: ASSFLYRGANTGELF
J gene: TRBJ2-7; D gene: -; V gene: TRBV12-3/TRBV12-4; CDR3 protein: ASSLGQGGLMLEQY
J gene: TRBJ2-1; D gene: -; V gene: TRBV12-3/TRBV12-4; CDR3 protein: ASSLLKNNNEQF
J gene: TRBJ2-7; D gene: TRBD1; V gene: TRBV28; CDR3 protein: ASSSYIIRDRSYEQY
J gene: TRBJ2-7; D gene: -; V gene: TRBV20-1; CDR3 protein: SAIGQHSYEQY
J gene: TRBJ1-1; D gene: -; V gene: TRBV6-1; CDR3 protein: ASSETLNTEAF
J gene: -; D gene: TRBD2; V gene: TRBV3-1; CDR3 protein: ASSQDRYSGIYNEQF
J gene: TRBJ1-4; D gene: TRBD1; V gene: TRBV5-1; CDR3 protein: PSSERDRGPGEKLF
J gene: TRBJ1-5; D gene: -; V gene: TRBV7-2; CDR3 protein: ASSPHRANQPQH
J gene: TRBJ1-5; D gene: TRBD1; V gene: TRBV19; CDR3 protein: ASGTVNNQPQH
J gene: TRBJ2-5; D gene: TRBD1; V gene: TRBV3-1; CDR3 protein: ASSQGQGQETQY
J gene: TRBJ1-1; D gene: TRBD1; V gene: TRBV27; CDR3 protein: ASSFVRGHNEAF
J gene: TRBJ1-1; D gene: -; V gene: TRBV6-1; CDR3 protein: ASSGLQGLTEAF
J gene: TRBJ2-5; D gene: TRBD2; V gene: TRBV7-2; CDR3 protein: ASSEGLAGLSGGETQY
J gene: TRBJ2-2; D gene: -; V gene: TRBV11-2; CDR3 protein: ASSWTPLRLDTGELF
J gene: TRBJ1-1; D gene: -; V gene: TRBV30; CDR3 protein: AWSERGRGNTEAF
J gene: TRBJ1-5; D gene: -; V gene: TRBV10-3; CDR3 protein: AISEYPGSPNQPQH
J gene: TRBJ2-3; D gene: TRBD1; V gene: TRBV30; CDR3 protein: AWSGGQGNTQY
J gene: TRBJ1-1; D gene: -; V gene: TRBV2; CDR3 protein: ASSKQPSNTEAF
J gene: TRBJ2-5; D gene: -; V gene: TRBV20-1; CDR3 protein: SGGGQETQY
J gene: TRBJ2-2; D gene: -; V gene: TRBV7-3; CDR3 protein: ASSLNGGVDTGELF
J gene: TRBJ2-5; D gene: -; V gene: TRBV5-6; CDR3 protein: ASSFLGSAGKETQY
J gene: TRBJ1-2; D gene: -; V gene: TRBV6-1; CDR3 protein: ACTSTGIGYGYT
J gene: TRBJ2-7; D gene: TRBD1; V gene: TRBV28; CDR3 protein: ASRPTTGTATYEQY
J gene: TRBJ1-5; D gene: -; V gene: TRBV5-1; CDR3 protein: ASTMPGGNQPQH
J gene: TRBJ2-5; D gene: -; V gene: TRBV29-1; CDR3 protein: SGTSTGFETQY
J gene: TRBJ2-7; D gene: TRBD1; V gene: TRBV12-3/TRBV12-4; CDR3 protein: ASSGPGQVYEQY
J gene: TRBJ2-1; D gene: -; V gene: TRBV9; CDR3 protein: ASSAANYNEQF
J gene: TRBJ2-2; D gene: TRBD2; V gene: TRBV11-2; CDR3 protein: ASSLLLADTGELF
J gene: TRBJ2-5; D gene: -; V gene: TRBV28; CDR3 protein: ASSLLFGAQY
J gene: -; D gene: -; V gene: TRBV7-2; CDR3 protein: ASSYTGNSYEQY